Each of the 9 T cell receptor beta chains below was sequenced from the same sample in a study of shared clonotypes between healthy human individuals. Terminally differentiated effector memory CD45RA+ cells were excluded from the naive CD8 cells, which were CD45RO-negative and positively selected for CCR7. Clones were sequenced by immunoSEQ multiplex PCR, and TCRdb holds only the in-frame ones, with some missing. The sample has hundreds of thousands of clones; about 90% are singletons. What was sequenced was naive CD8+ T cells sorted from blood. These receptors all come from a man younger than 45 in good health.

The rearrangement uses TRBV19 and TRBJ1-1; tentatively, D is TRBD1 (5 bases). The length of the CDR3 is 13 residues. Trimming pared 3 bases from V and 4 bases from J, leaving 9 bases between. Germline V CDR1 and CDR2: LNHDA, SQIVND (reference sequence). CDR3 loop: CASSMNGGTEAFF. The CDR3 coding sequence is TGTGCCAGTAGTATGAACGGGGGCACTGAAGCTTTCTTT.

This clone was seen a single time. V and J are TRBV7-9 and TRBJ2-2; no definite D call. Trimming took 2 bases from V and 15 from J, leaving 10 bases between them. This CDR3 contains 11 residues. The V gene's germline CDR1 is SEHNR and CDR2 FQNEAQ (reference sequence). CDR3 bases: TGTGCCAGCAGCTTACTAGGCTGGATGTTTTTT. It is translated as CASSLLGWMFF.

The CDR3 here is CASGDPKNTEAFF. The CDR3 region has the DNA TGTGCCAGCGGGGATCCGAAGAACACTGAAGCTTTCTTT. The chain couples TRBV27 to TRBJ1-1; D is undetermined. The length of the CDR3 is 13 residues. Germline V CDR1 and CDR2: MNHEY, SMNVEV (reference sequence). Trimming shortened V by 8 bases and J by 1 base, and 11 bases separated the two germline ends.

This chain connects TRBV28 to TRBJ2-3; 10 nucleotides agree with TRBD2. Germline CDR1 and CDR2: MDHEN and SYDVKM. V was pared by 6 bases and J by 4 bases, with 13 bases of the junction left unmatched. CDR3 length: 17 residues. CDR3 nucleotides: TGTGCCAGCAGCTTTTTAGCCCGGAGCGGGGGGGCAGATACGCAGTATTTT. It encodes CASSFLARSGGADTQYF.

The chain employs TRBV28 and TRBJ2-3, with 8 bases lining up with TRBD2. The CDR3 is 18 residues long. The germline V gene encodes CDR1 MDHEN and CDR2 SYDVKM. V lost 6 bases, J lost 11 bases, and 25 bases stayed unmatched. The DNA for the CDR3 is TGTGCCAGCAGACCCGGGACTAGTGACTTAGAATCCCCAGAGGGGCAGTATTTT. Translation: CASRPGTSDLESPEGQYF.

The genes are TRBV5-1 and TRBJ2-1; D gene unclear. Germline V lookup: CDR1 SGHRS, CDR2 YFSETQ. The V end was cut by 4 bases, the J end by 4 bases, with 12 bases between. The CDR3 runs 14 residues. The CDR3 DNA reads TGCGCCAGCAGCGGCGATGGGTCTTACAATGAGCAGTTCTTC. This translates into CASSGDGSYNEQFF.

The V call is TRBV28, the J call TRBJ2-7; no definite D call. The CDR3 spans 15 residues. Trimming stripped 6 bases from V and 4 bases from J, with 19 bases between. CDR1 is MDHEN, CDR2 SYDVKM, per germline. CDR3 amino acids: CASSSHRQTTYEQYF. The DNA of the CDR3 is TGTGCCAGCAGCTCCCACCGTCAGACCACGTACGAGCAGTACTTC.

This clone was recorded once. V gene TRBV5-4 combines with J gene TRBJ2-3; unclear D gene. CDR3 length: 14 amino acids. The V gene's germline CDR1 is SGHNT and CDR2 YYREEE (reference sequence). V was trimmed by 4 bases and J by 2 bases, leaving 11 bases between them. CDR3 loop: CASSNRASTDTQYF. In nucleotides, the CDR3 is TGTGCCAGCAGCAACCGGGCCTCCACAGATACGCAGTATTTT. The full variable domain, with the rest looked up from reference TRBV5-4 and TRBJ2-3, is ETGVTQSPTHLIKTRGQQVTLRCSSQSGHNTVSWYQQALGQGPQFIFQYYREEENGRGNFPPRFSGLQFPNYSSELNVNALELDDSALYLCASSNRASTDTQYFGPGTRLTVL.

The chain combines TRBV4-1 with TRBJ2-5, with TRBD1 matching over 11 bases. With 2 bases clipped from V and 9 bases from J, the junction kept 20 bases outside the gene matches. This CDR3 has 19 amino acids. The germline gives CDR1 MGHRA, CDR2 YSYEKL. The CDR3 here is CASSQTGQGAMESGRAQYF. The CDR3 DNA reads TGCGCCAGCAGCCAAACCGGACAGGGGGCCATGGAGAGCGGGCGGGCCCAGTACTTC.